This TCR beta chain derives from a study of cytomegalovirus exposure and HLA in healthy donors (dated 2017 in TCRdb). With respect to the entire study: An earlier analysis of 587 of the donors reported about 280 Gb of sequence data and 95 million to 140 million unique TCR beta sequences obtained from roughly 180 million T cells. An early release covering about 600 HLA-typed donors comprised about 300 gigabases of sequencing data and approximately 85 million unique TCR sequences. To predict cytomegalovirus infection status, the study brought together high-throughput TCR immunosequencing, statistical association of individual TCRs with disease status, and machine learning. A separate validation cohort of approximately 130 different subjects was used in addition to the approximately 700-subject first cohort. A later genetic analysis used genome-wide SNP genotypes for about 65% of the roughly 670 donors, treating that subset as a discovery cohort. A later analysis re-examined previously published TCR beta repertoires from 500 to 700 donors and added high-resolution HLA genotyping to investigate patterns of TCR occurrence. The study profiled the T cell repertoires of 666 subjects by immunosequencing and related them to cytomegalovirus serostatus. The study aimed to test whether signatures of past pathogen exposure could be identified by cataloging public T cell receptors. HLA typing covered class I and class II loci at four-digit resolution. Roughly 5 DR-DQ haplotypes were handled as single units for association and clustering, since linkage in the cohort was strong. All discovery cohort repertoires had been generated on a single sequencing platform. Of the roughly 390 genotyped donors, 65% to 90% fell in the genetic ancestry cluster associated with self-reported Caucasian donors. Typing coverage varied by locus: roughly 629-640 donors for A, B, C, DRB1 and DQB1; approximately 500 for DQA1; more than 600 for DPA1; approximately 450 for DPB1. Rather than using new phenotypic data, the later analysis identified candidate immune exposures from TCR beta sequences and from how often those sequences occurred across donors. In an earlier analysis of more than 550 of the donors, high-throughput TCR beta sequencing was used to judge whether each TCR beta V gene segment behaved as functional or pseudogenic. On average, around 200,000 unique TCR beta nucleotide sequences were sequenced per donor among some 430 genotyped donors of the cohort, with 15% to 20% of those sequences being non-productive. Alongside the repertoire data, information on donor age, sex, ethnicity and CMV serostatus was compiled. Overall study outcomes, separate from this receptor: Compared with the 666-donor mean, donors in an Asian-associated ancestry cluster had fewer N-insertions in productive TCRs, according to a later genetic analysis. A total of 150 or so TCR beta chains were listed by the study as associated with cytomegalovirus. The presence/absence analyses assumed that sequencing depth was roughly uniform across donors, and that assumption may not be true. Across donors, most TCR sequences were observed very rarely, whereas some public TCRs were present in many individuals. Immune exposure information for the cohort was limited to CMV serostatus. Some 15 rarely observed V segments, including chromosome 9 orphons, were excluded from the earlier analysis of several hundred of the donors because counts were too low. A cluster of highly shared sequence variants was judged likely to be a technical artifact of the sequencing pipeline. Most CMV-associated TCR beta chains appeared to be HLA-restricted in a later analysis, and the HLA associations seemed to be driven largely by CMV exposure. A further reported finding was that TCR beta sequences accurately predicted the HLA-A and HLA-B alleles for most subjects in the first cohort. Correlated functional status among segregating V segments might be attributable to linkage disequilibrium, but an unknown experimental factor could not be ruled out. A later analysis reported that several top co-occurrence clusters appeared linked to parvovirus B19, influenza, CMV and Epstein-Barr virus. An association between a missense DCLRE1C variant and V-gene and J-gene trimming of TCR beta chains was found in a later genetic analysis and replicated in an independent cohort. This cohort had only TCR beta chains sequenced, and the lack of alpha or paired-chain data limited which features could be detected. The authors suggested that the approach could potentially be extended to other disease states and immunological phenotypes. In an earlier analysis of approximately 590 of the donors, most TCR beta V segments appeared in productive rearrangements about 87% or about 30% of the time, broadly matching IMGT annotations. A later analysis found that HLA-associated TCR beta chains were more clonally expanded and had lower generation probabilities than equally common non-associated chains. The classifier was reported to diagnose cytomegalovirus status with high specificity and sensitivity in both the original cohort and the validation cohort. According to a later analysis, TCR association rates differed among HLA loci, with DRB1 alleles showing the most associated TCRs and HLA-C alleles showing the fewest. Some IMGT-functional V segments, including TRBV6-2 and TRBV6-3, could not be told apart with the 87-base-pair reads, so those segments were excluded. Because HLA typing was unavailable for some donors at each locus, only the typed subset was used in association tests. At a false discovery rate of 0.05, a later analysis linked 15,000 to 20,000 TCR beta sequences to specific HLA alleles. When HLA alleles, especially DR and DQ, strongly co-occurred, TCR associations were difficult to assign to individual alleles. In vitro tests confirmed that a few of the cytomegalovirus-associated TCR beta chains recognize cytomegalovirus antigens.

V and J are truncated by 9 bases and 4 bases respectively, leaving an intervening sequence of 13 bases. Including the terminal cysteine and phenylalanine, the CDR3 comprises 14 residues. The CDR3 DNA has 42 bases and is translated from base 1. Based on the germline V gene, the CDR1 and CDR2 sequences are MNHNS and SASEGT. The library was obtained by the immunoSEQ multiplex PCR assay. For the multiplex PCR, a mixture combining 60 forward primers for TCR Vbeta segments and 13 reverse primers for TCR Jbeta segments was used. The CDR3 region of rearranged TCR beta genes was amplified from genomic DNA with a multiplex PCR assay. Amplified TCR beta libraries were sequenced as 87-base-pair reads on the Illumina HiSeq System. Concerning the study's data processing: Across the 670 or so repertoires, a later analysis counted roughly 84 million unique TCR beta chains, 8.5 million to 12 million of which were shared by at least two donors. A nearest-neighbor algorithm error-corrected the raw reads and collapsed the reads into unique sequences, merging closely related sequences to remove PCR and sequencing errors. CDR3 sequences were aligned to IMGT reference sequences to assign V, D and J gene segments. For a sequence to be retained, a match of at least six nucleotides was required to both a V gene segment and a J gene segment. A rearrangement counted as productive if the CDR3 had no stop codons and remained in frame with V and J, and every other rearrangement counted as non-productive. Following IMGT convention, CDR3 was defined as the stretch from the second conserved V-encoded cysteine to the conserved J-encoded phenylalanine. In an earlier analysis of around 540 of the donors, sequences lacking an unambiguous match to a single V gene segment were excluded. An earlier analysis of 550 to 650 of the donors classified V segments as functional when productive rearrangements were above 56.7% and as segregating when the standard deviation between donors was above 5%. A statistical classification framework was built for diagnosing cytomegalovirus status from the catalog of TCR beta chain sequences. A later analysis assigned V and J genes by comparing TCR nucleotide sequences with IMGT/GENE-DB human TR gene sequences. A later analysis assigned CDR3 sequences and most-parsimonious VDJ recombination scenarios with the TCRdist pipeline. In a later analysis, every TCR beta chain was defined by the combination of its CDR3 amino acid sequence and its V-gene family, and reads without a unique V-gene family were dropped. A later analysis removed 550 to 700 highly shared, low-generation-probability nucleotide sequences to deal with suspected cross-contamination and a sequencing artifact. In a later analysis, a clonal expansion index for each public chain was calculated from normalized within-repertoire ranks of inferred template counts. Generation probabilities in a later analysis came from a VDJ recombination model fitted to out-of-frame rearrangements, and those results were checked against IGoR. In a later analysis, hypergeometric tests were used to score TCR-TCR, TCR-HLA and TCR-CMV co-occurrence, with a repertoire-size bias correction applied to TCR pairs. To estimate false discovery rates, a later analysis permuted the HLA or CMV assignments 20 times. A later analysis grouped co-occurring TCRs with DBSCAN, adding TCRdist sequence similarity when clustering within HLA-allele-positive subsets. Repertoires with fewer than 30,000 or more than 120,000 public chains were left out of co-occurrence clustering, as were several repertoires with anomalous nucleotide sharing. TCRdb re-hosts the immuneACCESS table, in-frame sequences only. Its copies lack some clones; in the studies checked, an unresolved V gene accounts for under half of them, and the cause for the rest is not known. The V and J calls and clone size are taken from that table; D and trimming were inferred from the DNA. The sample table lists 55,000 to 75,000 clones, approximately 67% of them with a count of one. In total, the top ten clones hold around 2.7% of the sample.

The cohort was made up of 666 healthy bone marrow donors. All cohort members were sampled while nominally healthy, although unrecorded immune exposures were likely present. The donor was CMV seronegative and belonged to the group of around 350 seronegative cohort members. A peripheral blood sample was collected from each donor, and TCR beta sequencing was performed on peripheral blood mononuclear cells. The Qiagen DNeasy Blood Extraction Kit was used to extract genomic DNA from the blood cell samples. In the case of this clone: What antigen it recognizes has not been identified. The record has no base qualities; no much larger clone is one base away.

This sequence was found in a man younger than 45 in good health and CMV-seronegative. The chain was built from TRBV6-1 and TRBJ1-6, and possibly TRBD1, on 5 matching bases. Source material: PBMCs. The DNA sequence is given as TGTGCCAGTGAACAGACAGCGTATAATTCACCCCTCCACTTT. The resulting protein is CASEQTAYNSPLHF.